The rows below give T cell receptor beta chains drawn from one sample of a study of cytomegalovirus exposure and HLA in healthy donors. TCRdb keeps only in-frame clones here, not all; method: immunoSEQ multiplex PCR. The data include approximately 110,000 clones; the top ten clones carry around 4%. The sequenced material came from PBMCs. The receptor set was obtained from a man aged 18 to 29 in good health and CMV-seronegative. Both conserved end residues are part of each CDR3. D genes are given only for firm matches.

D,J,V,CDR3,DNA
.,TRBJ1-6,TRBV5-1,CASRPIGGGNPPLHF,TGCGCCAGCAGACCAATTGGGGGGGGCAATCCACCCCTCCACTTT
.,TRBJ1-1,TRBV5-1,CASSLAFLGEAFF,TGCGCCAGCAGCTTGGCCTTTCTCGGTGAAGCTTTCTTT
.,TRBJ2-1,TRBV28,CASSPYNEQFF,TGTGCCAGCAGCCCTTACAATGAGCAGTTCTTC
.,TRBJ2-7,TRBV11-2,CASSLVGQNYEQYF,TGTGCCAGCAGCTTAGTGGGCCAGAACTACGAGCAGTACTTC
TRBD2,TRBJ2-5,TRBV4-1,CASSQAPSGGLETQYF,TGCGCCAGCAGCCAAGCTCCTAGCGGGGGATTGGAGACCCAGTACTTC
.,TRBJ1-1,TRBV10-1,CASSHTTNTEAFF,TGCGCCAGCAGTCATACTACGAACACTGAAGCTTTCTTT
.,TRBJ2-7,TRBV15,CATSRAAQGKGEQYF,TGTGCCACCAGCAGAGCCGCACAGGGTAAGGGCGAGCAGTACTTC
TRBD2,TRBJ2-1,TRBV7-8,CASIASGTSGNNEQFF,TGTGCCAGCATCGCCTCTGGGACTAGCGGTAACAATGAGCAGTTCTTC
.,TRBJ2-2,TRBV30,CAWSGAGELFF,TGTGCCTGGAGCGGGGCCGGGGAGCTGTTTTTT
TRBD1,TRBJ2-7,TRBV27,CASGDRGRYEQYF,TGTGCCAGCGGTGACAGGGGCCGCTACGAGCAGTACTTC
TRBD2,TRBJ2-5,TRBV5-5,CASSWGGSGGETQYF,TGTGCCAGCAGCTGGGGGGGGAGCGGGGGAGAGACCCAGTACTTC
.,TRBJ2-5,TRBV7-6,CASSLDNGLREETQYF,TGTGCCAGCAGCTTAGACAACGGACTTCGCGAAGAGACCCAGTACTTC
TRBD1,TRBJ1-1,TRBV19,CASSAGQVNTEAFF,TGTGCCAGTAGCGCGGGACAGGTTAACACTGAAGCTTTCTTT